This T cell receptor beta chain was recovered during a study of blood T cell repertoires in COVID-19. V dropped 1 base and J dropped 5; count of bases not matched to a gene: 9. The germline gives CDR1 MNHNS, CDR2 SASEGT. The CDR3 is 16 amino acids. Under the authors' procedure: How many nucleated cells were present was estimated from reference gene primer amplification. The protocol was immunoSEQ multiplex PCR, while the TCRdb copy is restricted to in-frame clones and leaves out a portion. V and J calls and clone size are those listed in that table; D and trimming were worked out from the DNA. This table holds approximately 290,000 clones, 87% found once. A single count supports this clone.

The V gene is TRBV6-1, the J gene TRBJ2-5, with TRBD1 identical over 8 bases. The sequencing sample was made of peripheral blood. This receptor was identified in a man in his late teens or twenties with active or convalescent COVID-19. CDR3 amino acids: CASSEVGTGNGETQYF. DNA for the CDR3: TGTGCCAGCAGTGAAGTGGGGACAGGCAACGGGGAGACCCAGTACTTC.